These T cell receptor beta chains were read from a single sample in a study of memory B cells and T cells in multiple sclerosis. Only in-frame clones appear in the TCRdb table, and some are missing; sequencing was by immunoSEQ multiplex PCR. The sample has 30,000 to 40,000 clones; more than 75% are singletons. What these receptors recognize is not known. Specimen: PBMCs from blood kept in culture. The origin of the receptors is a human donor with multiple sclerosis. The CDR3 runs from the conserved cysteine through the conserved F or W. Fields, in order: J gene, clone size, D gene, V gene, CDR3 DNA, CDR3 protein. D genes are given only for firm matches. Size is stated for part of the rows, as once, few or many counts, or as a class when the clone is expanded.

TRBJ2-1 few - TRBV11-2 TGTGCCAGCAGCCCAACCTGGGGGGGCGGGAGTCGTGAGCAGTTCTTC CASSPTWGGGSREQFF
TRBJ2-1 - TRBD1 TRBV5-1 TGCGCCAGCAGAGGGGACAGGGGGTTCGCCTACAATGAGCAGTTCTTC CASRGDRGFAYNEQFF
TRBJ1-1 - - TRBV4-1 TGCGCCAGCAGCCAAGGACTCTCTGAAGCTTTCTTT CASSQGLSEAFF
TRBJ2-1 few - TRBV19 TGTGCCAGTAGTATGGGACAAAACTCCTACAATGAGCAGTTCTTC CASSMGQNSYNEQFF
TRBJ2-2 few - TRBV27 TGTGCCAGCAGTTTAGGGCCCACCGGGGAGCTGTTTTTT CASSLGPTGELFF
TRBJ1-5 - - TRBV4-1 TGCGCCAGCAGCCAAGAAGCGGGGGGGATTAACAATCAGCCCCAGCATTTT CASSQEAGGINNQPQHF
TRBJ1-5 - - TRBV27 TGTGCCAGCAGTTTATCGGCCCCCAGGGGACGTTCTTACAATCAGCCCCAGCATTTT CASSLSAPRGRSYNQPQHF
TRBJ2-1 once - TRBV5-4 TGTGCCAGCAGTCTAGCCCCCGGATCCAATGAGCAGTTCTTC CASSLAPGSNEQFF
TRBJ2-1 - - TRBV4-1 TGCGCCAGCAGCCTCCTCTCCCACAATGAGCAGTTCTTC CASSLLSHNEQFF
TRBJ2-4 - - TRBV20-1 TGCAGTGCAAACAAGGTGGGCATTCAGTACTTC CSANKVGIQYF
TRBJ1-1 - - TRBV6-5 TGTGCCAGCAGAAACGGAGAACCGAACACTGAAGCTTTCTTT CASRNGEPNTEAFF
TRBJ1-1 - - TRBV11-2 TGTGCCAGCAGCTTAGATTGGGTGCAGGCGAGGACTGAAGCTTTCTTT CASSLDWVQARTEAFF
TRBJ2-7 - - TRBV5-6 TGTGCCAGCAGCTCCCAGGGGGGGAACTACGAGCAGTACTTC CASSSQGGNYEQYF
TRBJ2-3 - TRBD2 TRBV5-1 TGCGCCAGCAGCTTGGATCTAGCGGATGGTACGCAGTATTTT CASSLDLADGTQYF
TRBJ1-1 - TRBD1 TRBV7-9 TGTGCCAGCAGCCCCCCGGGACAGGGGAACACTGAAGCTTTCTTT CASSPPGQGNTEAFF
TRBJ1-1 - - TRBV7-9 TGTGCCAGCAGCTTACAGGCCAACACTGAAGCTTTCTTT CASSLQANTEAFF
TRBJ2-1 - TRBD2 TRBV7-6 TGTGCCAGCAGTTACCGCCCGGCGGGGGGCCACAATGAGCAGTTCTTC CASSYRPAGGHNEQFF
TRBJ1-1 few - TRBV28 TGTGCCAGCAGTTTACCTACAGGGAACACTGAAGCTTTCTTT CASSLPTGNTEAFF
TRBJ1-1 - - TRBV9 TGTGCCAGCAGCGCAGGGGTAACGAACACTGAAGCTTTCTTT CASSAGVTNTEAFF
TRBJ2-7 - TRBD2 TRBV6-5 TGTGCCAGCACCGCTAGCGGGAGTATTCTAGGCGAGCAGTACTTC CASTASGSILGEQYF
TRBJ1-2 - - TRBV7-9 TGTGCCAGCAGCCGATCCGGAGGGAACTATGGCTACACCTTC CASSRSGGNYGYTF
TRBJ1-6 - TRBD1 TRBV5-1 TGCGCCAGCAGCCGGGGACAGGGGGCGCAAAATTCACCCCTCCACTTT CASSRGQGAQNSPLHF
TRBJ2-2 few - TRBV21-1 TGTGCCAGCAGCAAAGCGAGGCAGGACACCGGGGAGCTGTTTTTT CASSKARQDTGELFF
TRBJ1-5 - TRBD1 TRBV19 TGTGCCAGTAGGACAGGGTCTGGCATGTTTAGCAATCAGCCCCAGCATTTT CASRTGSGMFSNQPQHF
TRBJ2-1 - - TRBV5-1 TGCGCCAGCAGCTACTACAATGAGCAGTTCTTC CASSYYNEQFF
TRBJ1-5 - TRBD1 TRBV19 TGTGCCACCCGACAGGGGGAACAGCCCCAGCATTTT CATRQGEQPQHF
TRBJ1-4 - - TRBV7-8 TGTGCCAGCAGCGTTCGGACAGCCCCAACTAATGAAAAACTGTTTTTT CASSVRTAPTNEKLFF
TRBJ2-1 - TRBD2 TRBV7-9 TGTGCCAGCAGCCCTCGGGGGGGCTCCTACAATGAGCAGTTCTTC CASSPRGGSYNEQFF
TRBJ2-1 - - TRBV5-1 TGCGCCAGCAGTAGAAGGGGGGAATACAATGAGCAGTTCTTC CASSRRGEYNEQFF
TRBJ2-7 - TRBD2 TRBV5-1 TGCGCCAGCAGCCGTGTCTCGGGGGGGTACGAGCAGTACTTC CASSRVSGGYEQYF
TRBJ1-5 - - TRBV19 TGTGCCAGTAGTATTGAAGGGAGCAATCAGCCCCAGCATTTT CASSIEGSNQPQHF